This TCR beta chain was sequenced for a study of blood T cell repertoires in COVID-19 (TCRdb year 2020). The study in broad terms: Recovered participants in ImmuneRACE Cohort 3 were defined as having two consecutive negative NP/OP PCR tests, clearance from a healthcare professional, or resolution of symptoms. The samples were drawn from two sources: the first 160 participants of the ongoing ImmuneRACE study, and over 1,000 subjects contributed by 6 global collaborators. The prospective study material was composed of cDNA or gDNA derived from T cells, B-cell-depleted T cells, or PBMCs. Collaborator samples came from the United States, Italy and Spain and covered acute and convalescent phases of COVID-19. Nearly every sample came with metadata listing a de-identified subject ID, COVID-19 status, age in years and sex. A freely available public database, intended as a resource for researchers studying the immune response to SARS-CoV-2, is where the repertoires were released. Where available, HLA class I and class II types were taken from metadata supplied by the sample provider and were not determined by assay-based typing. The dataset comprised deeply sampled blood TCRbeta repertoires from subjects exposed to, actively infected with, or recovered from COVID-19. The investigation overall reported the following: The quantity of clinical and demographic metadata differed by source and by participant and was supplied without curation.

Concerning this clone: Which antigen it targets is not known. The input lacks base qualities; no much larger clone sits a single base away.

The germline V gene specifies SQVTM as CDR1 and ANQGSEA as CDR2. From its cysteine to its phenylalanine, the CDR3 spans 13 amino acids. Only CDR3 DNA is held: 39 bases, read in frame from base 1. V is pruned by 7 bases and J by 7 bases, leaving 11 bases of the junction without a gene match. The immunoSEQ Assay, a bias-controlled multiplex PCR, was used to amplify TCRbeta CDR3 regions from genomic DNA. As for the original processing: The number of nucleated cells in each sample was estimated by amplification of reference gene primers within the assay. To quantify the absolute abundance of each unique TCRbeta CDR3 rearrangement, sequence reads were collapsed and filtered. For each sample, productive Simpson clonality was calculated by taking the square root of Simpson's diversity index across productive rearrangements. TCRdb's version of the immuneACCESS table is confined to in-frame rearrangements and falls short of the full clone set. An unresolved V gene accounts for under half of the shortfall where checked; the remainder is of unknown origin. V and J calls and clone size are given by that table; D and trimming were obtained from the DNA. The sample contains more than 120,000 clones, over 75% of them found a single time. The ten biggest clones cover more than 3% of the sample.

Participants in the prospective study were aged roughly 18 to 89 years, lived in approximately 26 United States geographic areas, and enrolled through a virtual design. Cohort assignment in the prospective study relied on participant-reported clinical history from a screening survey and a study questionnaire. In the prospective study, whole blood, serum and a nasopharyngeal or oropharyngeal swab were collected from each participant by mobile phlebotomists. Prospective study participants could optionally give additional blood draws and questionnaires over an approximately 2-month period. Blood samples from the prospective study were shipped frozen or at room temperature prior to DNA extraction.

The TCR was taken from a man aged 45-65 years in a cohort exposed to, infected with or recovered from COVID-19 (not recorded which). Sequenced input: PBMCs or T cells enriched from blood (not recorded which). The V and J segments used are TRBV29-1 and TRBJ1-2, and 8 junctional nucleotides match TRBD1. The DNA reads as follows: TGCAGCGCCCTACAGGGGGGTGTCAGTGGCTACACCTTC. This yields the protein CSALQGGVSGYTF.